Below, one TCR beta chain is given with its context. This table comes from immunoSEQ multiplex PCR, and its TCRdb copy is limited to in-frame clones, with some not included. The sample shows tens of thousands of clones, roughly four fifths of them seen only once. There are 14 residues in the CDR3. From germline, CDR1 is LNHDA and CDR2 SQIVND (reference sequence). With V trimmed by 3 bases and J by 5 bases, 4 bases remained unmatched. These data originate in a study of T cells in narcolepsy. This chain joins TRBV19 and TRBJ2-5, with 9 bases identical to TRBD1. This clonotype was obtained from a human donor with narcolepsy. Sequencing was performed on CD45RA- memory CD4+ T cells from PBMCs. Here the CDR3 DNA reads TGTGCCAGTAGTATCGAAGGGACAGGGGAGACCCAGTACTTC. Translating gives CASSIEGTGETQYF.